This T cell receptor (beta chain) appears in the sequencing data of a study of blood T cell repertoires in COVID-19. Across the study: PBMCs, B-cell-depleted T cells, or T cells were the source of the cDNA or gDNA that made up the material.

Original methodology: Amplifying reference gene primers gave estimates of nucleated cell counts. The method was immunoSEQ multiplex PCR; TCRdb's version includes in-frame clones alone and lacks a portion of them. V and J calls and clone size are given by that table; D and trimming were obtained from the DNA. The sample records roughly 260,000 clones, 70% to 90% being singletons. The length of the CDR3 is 13 residues. With 0 bases removed from V and 5 bases from J, the gap between germline ends came to 10 bases. Germline loops: CDR1 GTSNPN, CDR2 SVGIG (reference sequence). Participants spanned ages about 18 to 100 years and resided in about two dozen US areas.

The source is a woman aged 50 to 65 who had recovered from COVID-19. This sequence joins TRBV30 and TRBJ1-1; D gene ambiguous. The material sequenced was PBMCs or T cells enriched from blood (not recorded which). In DNA form, the CDR3 reads TGTGCCTGGAGTGTACTGAGGTGGACTGAAGCTTTCTTT. Translated, it gives CAWSVLRWTEAFF.